This is a list of T cell receptor beta chains from one sample in a study of T cell responses to AZD1222 COVID-19 vaccine. Data came from immunoSEQ multiplex PCR; TCRdb stores just in-frame clones and leaves some out. The table has about 92,000 clones, 70% to 90% seen once. The input for sequencing was peripheral blood, taken on day 0 of AZD1222 vaccination. Receptors originate from an adult in good health. CDR3s include the opening cysteine and the closing phenylalanine or tryptophan. Fields, in order: clone size, CDR3 length, J gene, V gene, D gene, CDR3 DNA, CDR3 protein. D genes are given only for firm matches. Part of the rows lack a size; the others show once, few, many or a class for expanded clones.

abundance: once
len: 16
j_gene: TRBJ2-1
v_gene: TRBV10-3
d_gene: TRBD1
CDR3nt: TGTGCCATCAGTGAGTCGGGACAGCGAGGCTACAATGAGCAGTTCTTC
CDR3aa: CAISESGQRGYNEQFF

abundance: .
len: 12
j_gene: TRBJ1-5
v_gene: TRBV27
d_gene: .
CDR3nt: TGTGCCAGCAGTTTAATGGGTCAGCCCCAGCATTTT
CDR3aa: CASSLMGQPQHF

abundance: .
len: 14
j_gene: TRBJ2-5
v_gene: TRBV7-8
d_gene: TRBD1
CDR3nt: TGTGCCAGCAGCTCGAAGGACAGGGCCTCGGACCAGTACTTC
CDR3aa: CASSSKDRASDQYF

abundance: .
len: 13
j_gene: TRBJ2-3
v_gene: TRBV19
d_gene: .
CDR3nt: TGTGCCCTGGGGGGAAGCGGCACAGATACGCAGTATTTT
CDR3aa: CALGGSGTDTQYF

abundance: .
len: 12
j_gene: TRBJ1-6
v_gene: TRBV28
d_gene: .
CDR3nt: TGTGCCAGCAGTTCACAGGGCCCACCCCTCCACTTT
CDR3aa: CASSSQGPPLHF

abundance: .
len: 13
j_gene: TRBJ1-6
v_gene: TRBV10-2
d_gene: .
CDR3nt: TGCGCCAGCTCACAGGGAAATAATTCACCCCTCCACTTT
CDR3aa: CASSQGNNSPLHF

abundance: .
len: 15
j_gene: TRBJ2-6
v_gene: TRBV6-2/TRBV6-3
d_gene: .
CDR3nt: TGTGCCAGCAGCGGAGGGGGGCTTGGGGCCAACGTCCTGACTTTC
CDR3aa: CASSGGGLGANVLTF

abundance: .
len: 17
j_gene: TRBJ2-2
v_gene: TRBV27
d_gene: .
CDR3nt: TGTGCCAGCAGTTTAGTTTCAGGTCGCGCGAACACCGGGGAGCTGTTTTTT
CDR3aa: CASSLVSGRANTGELFF

abundance: once
len: 15
j_gene: TRBJ1-1
v_gene: TRBV10-3
d_gene: .
CDR3nt: TGTGCCATCAGTGAGTCGAAGGAAGGGAGGACTGAAGCTTTCTTT
CDR3aa: CAISESKEGRTEAFF

abundance: .
len: 15
j_gene: TRBJ1-1
v_gene: TRBV19
d_gene: .
CDR3nt: TGTGCCAGTAGTACCGGGGGGGTTGGGACCACTGAAGCTTTCTTT
CDR3aa: CASSTGGVGTTEAFF

abundance: .
len: 13
j_gene: TRBJ2-7
v_gene: TRBV6-5
d_gene: .
CDR3nt: TGTGCCAGCAGTTACTCGGGCCCGTACGGGCAGTACTTC
CDR3aa: CASSYSGPYGQYF

abundance: .
len: 16
j_gene: TRBJ2-4
v_gene: TRBV4-1
d_gene: TRBD2
CDR3nt: TGCGCCAGCAGCCAAGCCCAGCGGGAGTGGAAAAACATTCAGTACTTC
CDR3aa: CASSQAQREWKNIQYF

abundance: .
len: 13
j_gene: TRBJ2-1
v_gene: TRBV27
d_gene: TRBD1
CDR3nt: TGTGCCAGCAGATACGATACAGGGGATGAGCAGTTCTTC
CDR3aa: CASRYDTGDEQFF

abundance: .
len: 14
j_gene: TRBJ1-4
v_gene: TRBV4-2
d_gene: .
CDR3nt: TGTGCCAGCAGCCCGACATCAACTAATGAAAAACTGTTTTTT
CDR3aa: CASSPTSTNEKLFF

abundance: .
len: 15
j_gene: TRBJ2-3
v_gene: TRBV4-3
d_gene: .
CDR3nt: TGCGCCAGCAGCCAAGATCGAGCGGTCACAGATACGCAGTATTTT
CDR3aa: CASSQDRAVTDTQYF

abundance: .
len: 12
j_gene: TRBJ1-2
v_gene: TRBV28
d_gene: .
CDR3nt: TGTGCCAGCAGTAACCAGAGATATGGCTACACCTTC
CDR3aa: CASSNQRYGYTF

abundance: .
len: 13
j_gene: TRBJ2-1
v_gene: TRBV5-1
d_gene: .
CDR3nt: TGCGCCAGCAGCTTGGCTATTCTCAATGAGCAGTTCTTC
CDR3aa: CASSLAILNEQFF

abundance: .
len: 13
j_gene: TRBJ1-2
v_gene: TRBV28
d_gene: .
CDR3nt: TGTGCCAGCAGCCCCAACCGACCGCGCACCTGTACCTTC
CDR3aa: CASSPNRPRTCTF

abundance: few
len: 12
j_gene: TRBJ1-2
v_gene: TRBV5-1
d_gene: .
CDR3nt: TGCGCCAGCAGCGGGTCAGGCTATGGCTACACCTTC
CDR3aa: CASSGSGYGYTF

abundance: .
len: 14
j_gene: TRBJ1-4
v_gene: TRBV5-1
d_gene: .
CDR3nt: TGCGCCAGCAGCTTGGACAGTCCGCCGGAAAAACTGTTTTTT
CDR3aa: CASSLDSPPEKLFF

abundance: .
len: 14
j_gene: TRBJ2-7
v_gene: TRBV27
d_gene: .
CDR3nt: TGTGCCAGCAGTTTAAGTGGCGGTTCCTACGAGCAGTACTTC
CDR3aa: CASSLSGGSYEQYF

abundance: .
len: 16
j_gene: TRBJ2-1
v_gene: TRBV7-8
d_gene: TRBD2
CDR3nt: TGTGCCAGCAGCTTCGGACTAGCGGGAGGTAGGAGTGAGCAGTTCTTC
CDR3aa: CASSFGLAGGRSEQFF

abundance: few
len: 15
j_gene: TRBJ2-7
v_gene: TRBV9
d_gene: TRBD1
CDR3nt: TGTGCCAGCAGCGCCCGGGACAGGGGGCTCGACGAGCAGTACTTC
CDR3aa: CASSARDRGLDEQYF

abundance: .
len: 16
j_gene: TRBJ1-2
v_gene: TRBV7-8
d_gene: .
CDR3nt: TGTGCCAGCAGCGCCCGCCCGACAGGAAGGAGGAATGGCTACACCTTC
CDR3aa: CASSARPTGRRNGYTF

abundance: once
len: 14
j_gene: TRBJ2-7
v_gene: TRBV19
d_gene: TRBD1
CDR3nt: TGTGCCAGTAGCCTGAGACAGGGCTTCTACGAGCAGTACTTC
CDR3aa: CASSLRQGFYEQYF

abundance: .
len: 14
j_gene: TRBJ2-5
v_gene: TRBV7-2
d_gene: .
CDR3nt: TGTGCCAGCAGCTTTAAGGGGGGCCAAGAGACCCAGTACTTC
CDR3aa: CASSFKGGQETQYF